The 25 T cell receptor beta chains presented below share a single source sample, sequenced in a study of cytomegalovirus exposure and HLA in healthy donors. In the PCR, 60 Vbeta and 13 Jbeta primers were used. The table came from immunoSEQ multiplex PCR; TCRdb's copy has only in-frame clones and leaves some out. The table records tens of thousands of clones, over 75% of them present only once. The sequenced material came from PBMCs. Receptors were obtained from a man aged 30 to 39 in good health and CMV-seropositive.

The V gene is TRBV7-9, the J gene TRBJ1-1; D remains unclear. The V end lost 3 bases, the J end lost 1 base, and 6 bases lay between the germline ends. CDR3 length: 13 residues. CDR1 is SEHNR, CDR2 FQNEAQ, per germline (reference sequence). Written as DNA, the CDR3 is TGTGCCAGCAGCTTTACACCGAACACTGAAGCTTTCTTT. As protein: CASSFTPNTEAFF.

V is TRBV27 and J is TRBJ1-5; D is undetermined. This CDR3 is built from 14 residues. Trimming removed 7 bases from V and 7 bases from J, with 17 bases in between. Germline V CDR1 and CDR2: MNHEY, SMNVEV (reference sequence). Written as DNA, the CDR3 is TGTGCCAGCACTCCACTGACACGAATCCAGCCCCAGCATTTT. Residues: CASTPLTRIQPQHF.

This clone appeared a single time. This sequence joins TRBV27 and TRBJ2-1, with unresolved D. Germline V gene data show CDR1 as MNHEY and CDR2 as SMNVEV (reference sequence). Trimming stripped 2 bases from V and 0 bases from J, with 11 bases between. The CDR3 is made up of 16 amino acids. The CDR3 bases are TGTGCCAGCAGTTTAGTGCACCCTAGCTCCTACAATGAGCAGTTCTTC. Translation: CASSLVHPSSYNEQFF.

As regards this clone: The germline gene is not matched at one end of the junction; a read error may be the cause. This chain connects TRBV14 to TRBJ2-7; a possible D gene is TRBD1 (6 bases). The CDR3 contains 12 residues. Per germline, CDR1 SGHDN and CDR2 FVKESK. The DNA for the CDR3 is TGTGCCAGCAGCCAAGATGGCAGGGGCCTCCTCTTC. It encodes CASSQDGRGLLF.

The chain carries TRBV5-1 and TRBJ2-7; D is uncertain. The CDR3 spans 14 residues. Per germline, CDR1 SGHRS and CDR2 YFSETQ. V was shortened by 1 base and J by 4 bases, with 12 bases between the two germline ends. The chain's CDR3 is CASSLTSGSYEQYV. The CDR3 DNA is TGCGCCAGCAGCTTGACGTCAGGCTCATACGAGCAGTACGTC.

The chain recombines TRBV30 with TRBJ2-7; 8 bases line up with TRBD1. The junction had 7 bases not matched to a gene; V was cut back by 3 bases and J by 6 bases. The CDR3 has 13 amino acids. The germline CDR1 and CDR2 sequences are GTSNPN and SVGIG (reference sequence). CDR3 in amino acids: CAWRTGEWSEQYF. CDR3 sequence (DNA): TGTGCCTGGAGGACAGGGGAATGGAGCGAGCAGTACTTC.

This chain uses TRBV4-1 with TRBJ1-3; D call uncertain. The V gene's germline CDR1 is MGHRA and CDR2 YSYEKL. This CDR3 has 15 amino acids. V lost 1 base, J lost 3 bases, and 10 bases lay in between. The CDR3 reads CASSQVKGGGNTIYF. CDR3 sequence (DNA): TGCGCCAGCAGCCAAGTAAAGGGAGGTGGAAACACCATATATTTT.

This sequence joins TRBV5-1 and TRBJ1-1; D unclear. CDR1 is SGHRS and CDR2 is YFSETQ in the germline V gene. Between the trimmed V and J ends, which lost 1 base and 4 bases, there was a span of 11 bases. The CDR3 length is 14 residues. DNA of the CDR3: TGCGCCAGCAGCTTGTTGGTGGAGGGCACTGAAGCTTTCTTT. Its translation: CASSLLVEGTEAFF.

The chain carries TRBV18 and TRBJ1-1; TRBD1 might be the D (6 bases). Trimming took off 3 bases at V and 7 bases at J, with 12 bases between the two ends. CDR1 is KGHSH, CDR2 LQKENI, per germline. The CDR3 sequence is 13 residues long. CDR3 DNA sequence: TGTGCCAGCTCACCCGACAGGAAAGTTGAAGCTTTCTTT. It specifies CASSPDRKVEAFF.

This clone was counted only a few times. In DNA, the CDR3 is TGTGCCAGCACCTCCGTGGGCAGTTGGTCTAATAGGAATCAGCCCCAGCATTTT. It is translated as CASTSVGSWSNRNQPQHF. The rearrangement joins TRBV28 to TRBJ1-5, with no clear D. V was clipped by 7 bases and J by 4 bases, with 26 bases between them. The CDR3 runs to 18 residues. The germline gives CDR1 MDHEN, CDR2 SYDVKM.

CDR3 coding DNA: TGTGCCAGCAGTTCCATGAACACCATATATTTT. The encoded protein is CASSSMNTIYF. V and J are TRBV28 and TRBJ1-3; D gene uncertain. The CDR3 contains 11 residues. Trimming removed 4 bases from V and 7 bases from J, with 5 bases in between. Germline CDR1 reads MDHEN; CDR2 reads SYDVKM.

This chain connects TRBV28 to TRBJ2-7, with 8 nucleotides matching TRBD2. Trimming removed 3 bases from V and 5 bases from J; junction bases left unmatched: 3. The V gene's germline CDR1 is MDHEN and CDR2 SYDVKM. CDR3 length: 13 residues. The CDR3 protein is CASSLGLVDEQYF. The CDR3 DNA sequence: TGTGCCAGCAGTTTGGGACTAGTCGACGAGCAGTACTTC.

The V call is TRBV5-1, the J call TRBJ2-5; D possibly corresponds to TRBD2 (5 bases). V was cut by 5 bases and J by 2 bases, with 10 bases left in between. The CDR3 is 13 residues long. CDR1 and CDR2 (germline): SGHRS, YFSETQ. The CDR3, as DNA: TGCGCCAGCAGTAGGCGGGCGCAAGAGACCCAGTACTTC. Amino acids: CASSRRAQETQYF.

This clone was seen a handful of times. CDR3 region: CASSPQGGGDTQYF. CDR3 DNA sequence: TGTGCCAGCAGCCCCCAGGGGGGCGGAGATACGCAGTATTTT. The chain uses TRBV7-3 and TRBJ2-3; perhaps TRBD1 as D (7 bases). Germline lookup yields CDR1 SGHTA and CDR2 FQGTGA. V was shortened by 5 bases and J by 5 bases, with 14 bases between the two germline ends. The CDR3 contains 14 residues.

The chain employs TRBV10-3 and TRBJ1-5; D might be TRBD1 (6 bases). Germline CDR1 is ENHRY and CDR2 is SYGVKD. V shed 11 bases and J shed 7 bases, with 18 bases lying between them. This CDR3 has 13 residues. The CDR3 bases are TGTGCCTCCTCGGGGGGCTCAGAACAGCCCCAGCATTTT. Translation gives CASSGGSEQPQHF.

The V gene is TRBV4-1, the J gene TRBJ2-7, with D perhaps TRBD2 (5 bases). Germline V gives CDR1 MGHRA, CDR2 YSYEKL. CDR3 length: 13 amino acids. V lost 5 bases and J lost 10, with 18 bases in between. In DNA form, the CDR3 reads TGCGCCAGCAGCGCACAACTAGAAGAGTTTCAGTACTTC. Translating it yields CASSAQLEEFQYF.

This chain joins TRBV29-1 and TRBJ1-1; D is possibly TRBD1 (6 bases). Germline V gene lookup returns CDR1 SQVTM and CDR2 ANQGSEA. The V and J ends lost 5 bases and 2 bases respectively, with 9 bases between them. The CDR3 consists of 12 residues. This chain's CDR3 is CSVWGPNTEAFF. The CDR3 coding sequence is TGCAGCGTTTGGGGGCCAAACACTGAAGCTTTCTTT.

This clone was seen more than once but under ten times. The V and J genes are TRBV6-6 and TRBJ1-5; D is possibly TRBD1 (6 bases). The V gene's germline CDR1 is MNHNY and CDR2 SVGAGI (reference sequence). This CDR3 is built from 16 residues. V gave up 7 bases and J gave up 0 bases, with 16 bases separating them. This CDR3 is CASTKRGASSNQPQHF. In DNA form, the CDR3 reads TGTGCCAGCACCAAGCGGGGGGCGAGTAGCAATCAGCCCCAGCATTTT.

This chain joins TRBV7-3 and TRBJ2-2; unclear D gene. The CDR3 has 14 residues. CDR1 and CDR2 (germline): SGHTA, FQGTGA. The V end was cut by 5 bases, the J end by 6 bases, with 13 bases between. The CDR3 loop reads CASSLGRDSGELFF. CDR3 DNA: TGTGCCAGCAGCCTCGGCCGAGACTCCGGGGAGCTGTTTTTT.

The genes are TRBV7-2 and TRBJ1-2, with 7 nucleotides matching TRBD1. CDR3 length equals 13 residues. J gave up 4 bases and V 5 bases, and 4 bases lay outside the gene matches. Germline V gene sequence: CDR1 SGHTA, CDR2 FQGNSA. The CDR3 region is CASSLQGFYGYTF. The CDR3, as DNA: TGTGCCAGCAGCCTACAGGGGTTCTATGGCTACACCTTC.

CDR3 nucleotides: TGCAGCGTTGAAGGGCTAGCGGGGGGAAGCTCCTACAATGAGCAGTTCTTC. It is translated as CSVEGLAGGSSYNEQFF. The genes are TRBV29-1 and TRBJ2-1; TRBD2 aligns across 11 bases. This CDR3 contains 17 residues. Germline CDR1 is SQVTM and CDR2 is ANQGSEA. Trimming at V came to 1 base and at J to 0 bases, leaving 5 bases not matched to a gene.

Comment on this clone: The same CDR3 is also encoded by other DNA sequences in this sample. The CDR3 loop reads CASSSRTGGSYNEQFF. DNA for the CDR3: TGTGCCAGCAGCTCAAGGACAGGGGGCTCCTACAATGAGCAGTTCTTC. The chain combines TRBV7-3 with TRBJ2-1; TRBD1 agrees at 10 bases. V gave up 4 bases and J gave up 0 bases; unmatched junction bases: 3. The CDR3 extends over 16 amino acids. CDR1 and CDR2 (germline): SGHTA, FQGTGA.

The V and J genes are TRBV12-2 and TRBJ1-3. TRBV12-2 is an annotated pseudogene. The CDR3 has 16 residues. The CDR3 loop is CASRLERGSSGNTIYF. In nucleotides, the CDR3 is TGTGCAAGTCGCTTAGAACGAGGGAGCTCTGGAAACACCATATATTTT.

The chain is built from TRBV29-1 and TRBJ2-5, with 10 bases identical to TRBD1. This CDR3 region has 15 residues. The germline CDR1 and CDR2 sequences are SQVTM and ANQGSEA. The V segment lost 2 bases and the J segment 5 bases; nucleotides outside the gene matches: 8. Here the CDR3 reads CSVESRDRGIETQYF. CDR3 nucleotide sequence: TGCAGCGTTGAATCACGGGACAGGGGTATCGAGACCCAGTACTTC.

In this sample, this clone turned up once. The chain employs TRBV5-6 and TRBJ2-6, with TRBD1 identical over 7 bases. This CDR3 is 17 amino acids long. The ends lost 4 bases at V and 2 bases at J; junction bases unmatched: 9. CDR1 and CDR2 (germline): SGHDT, YYEEEE. This CDR3 reads CASSPTGEFPGANVLTF. DNA for the CDR3: TGTGCCAGCAGCCCAACAGGGGAGTTTCCTGGGGCCAACGTCCTGACTTTC.